This paragraph reports one T cell receptor (beta chain). Its antigen is unknown. CDR1 MDHEN and CDR2 SYDVKM come from the germline V gene. The CDR3 runs 12 residues. Trimming took 6 bases from V and 6 from J, leaving 6 bases between them. This sample was included in a study of cytomegalovirus exposure and HLA in healthy donors. General study findings and limits: A few V segments could not be told apart, such as TRBV6-2 and TRBV6-3, and were left out. Reportedly, fewer N-insertions than the roughly 600-donor mean appeared in an Asian-associated ancestry cluster in a later analysis. Earlier analysis found most TCR beta V segments productive about 87% or about 30% of the time.

The study ran its PCR with 60 Vbeta and 13 Jbeta primers. The table came from immunoSEQ multiplex PCR; TCRdb's copy has only in-frame clones and leaves some out. There are more than 45,000 clones in the sample, with 12% held by the top ten. The sample was PBMCs. This receptor was obtained from a young woman in good health and CMV-seropositive. The gene calls are TRBV28 and TRBJ1-6; weak D call: TRBD1 (5 bases). The CDR3 loop reads CASRGPNSPLHF. DNA of the CDR3: TGTGCCAGCAGGGGGCCTAATTCACCCCTCCACTTT.